Listed below are T cell receptor beta chains from one sample, sequenced in a study of T cells in localized non-small cell lung cancer. The protocol was immunoSEQ multiplex PCR, while the TCRdb copy is restricted to in-frame clones and leaves out a portion. This sample carries tens of thousands of clones, around 84% of them seen once, and the ten largest clones take roughly 9%. The material was peripheral blood, obtained before any cancer treatment. Every receptor here comes from a female donor older than 55 with stage I lung adenocarcinoma. CDR3s include the opening cysteine and the closing phenylalanine or tryptophan. Each record gives: clone size, J gene, V gene, D gene, CDR3 DNA, CDR3 protein. The D gene is left open where the match is weak. Only part of the rows carry a size: once, few, many, or a class if the clone is expanded.

-	TRBJ2-1	TRBV5-6	-	TGTGCCAGCAGCTTGCATGGGCGGGTCGCGGTCAATGAGCAGTTCTTC	CASSLHGRVAVNEQFF
-	TRBJ1-3	TRBV6-1	-	TGTGCCAGCAACTTGGGGGGCTCTGGAAACACCATATATTTT	CASNLGGSGNTIYF
few	TRBJ1-5	TRBV29-1	TRBD1	TGCAGCGTTGCCCGGGACAGGGGACAACCCCAGCATTTT	CSVARDRGQPQHF
-	TRBJ1-4	TRBV2	-	TGTGCCAGGCGGGACGCAACTAATGAAAAACTGTTTTTT	CARRDATNEKLFF
-	TRBJ2-2	TRBV7-2	-	TGTGCCAGCAAACCTTACGGGACCGGGGAGCTGTTTTTT	CASKPYGTGELFF
-	TRBJ2-7	TRBV9	-	TGTGCCAGCAGCGTAGGGAAGGACAGCTCCTACGAGCAGTACTTC	CASSVGKDSSYEQYF
-	TRBJ1-3	TRBV7-9	-	TGTGCCAGCAGCTTGACAGGTCTTTCTGGAAACACCATATATTTT	CASSLTGLSGNTIYF
-	TRBJ1-5	TRBV19	TRBD1	TGTGCCAGTAGAAGCACAGGGGATAGCAATCAGCCCCAGCATTTT	CASRSTGDSNQPQHF
-	TRBJ2-7	TRBV6-5	-	TGTGCCAGCAGCCTACGGACGTCCGATTTCAACGAGCAGTACTTC	CASSLRTSDFNEQYF
-	TRBJ2-1	TRBV9	-	TGTGCCAGCAGCGTAACGCAGGACTCCTACAATGAGCAGTTCTTC	CASSVTQDSYNEQFF
-	TRBJ2-2	TRBV4-3	TRBD1	TGCGCCAGCAGCCAGCCGGGACAGGGTAGCGGGGAGCTGTTTTTT	CASSQPGQGSGELFF
-	TRBJ2-3	TRBV7-2	-	TGTGCCAGCAGCCCCGGCCGGTCCACAGATACGCAGTATTTT	CASSPGRSTDTQYF
-	TRBJ2-7	TRBV6-1	TRBD1	TGTGCCAGCAGAACCGGACAGGCGCCTCACGAGCAGTACTTC	CASRTGQAPHEQYF
-	TRBJ1-3	TRBV7-6	TRBD1	TGTGCCAGCAGCTTAGAGGGGGCGCAGGGAAACACCATATATTTT	CASSLEGAQGNTIYF
few	TRBJ2-2	TRBV7-3	-	TGTGCCAGCAGCTTGGATTGGGGCGGGGAGCTGTTTTTT	CASSLDWGGELFF
few	TRBJ2-5	TRBV29-1	-	TGCAGCGTTGTAACGGAAGAGACCCAGTACTTC	CSVVTEETQYF
once	TRBJ2-5	TRBV5-1	-	TGCGCCAGCAGCTTGGCCCAGGGTCCGGAGACCCAGTACTTC	CASSLAQGPETQYF
-	TRBJ2-7	TRBV5-5	-	TGTGCCAGCAGCTTGGCCAGTGGGGCCGCCCAGGAGTACGAGCAGTACTTC	CASSLASGAAQEYEQYF
-	TRBJ2-7	TRBV18	-	TGTGCCAGCTCTCCACTCAGTTCCTCCTACGAGCAGTACTTC	CASSPLSSSYEQYF
-	TRBJ2-3	TRBV7-3	TRBD2	TGTGCCAGCAGCTTATCGGGACTAGCGGGGGCCTCTAGCACAGATACGCAGTATTTT	CASSLSGLAGASSTDTQYF
-	TRBJ2-3	TRBV7-9	-	TGTGCCAGCAGCTTATCCGTCGGGGACCTAAACACAGATACGCAGTATTTT	CASSLSVGDLNTDTQYF
-	TRBJ2-1	TRBV1	-	TGCACCAGCAGCCGGGACTTCCCTTACAATGAGCAGTTCTTC	CTSSRDFPYNEQFF
-	TRBJ2-5	TRBV7-8	-	TGTGCCAGCAGCTTAGGCCAAGAGACCCAGTACTTC	CASSLGQETQYF
few	TRBJ1-1	TRBV19	-	TGTGCCAGTAGTAGGGTTGGGGCCACTGAAGCTTTCTTT	CASSRVGATEAFF
once	TRBJ2-1	TRBV29-1	TRBD2	TGCAGCGTGAGCGGGAGTGGTAATGAGCAGTTCTTC	CSVSGSGNEQFF
-	TRBJ2-5	TRBV27	-	TGTGCCAGCAGCTCGACGTTTGCGGAGACCCAGTACTTC	CASSSTFAETQYF
-	TRBJ2-5	TRBV25-1	TRBD2	TGTGCCAGCAGTGGCCGGGGTAGCGGGAGGGCCTACCAAGAGACCCAGTACTTC	CASSGRGSGRAYQETQYF
-	TRBJ1-5	TRBV25-1	-	TGTGCCAGCAGTGAAGAGGGTCAGCCCCAGCATTTT	CASSEEGQPQHF
-	TRBJ2-1	TRBV10-1	-	TGCGCCAGCAGTGATACAGGGACGGCCAATGAGCAGTTCTTC	CASSDTGTANEQFF
medium-sized	TRBJ2-3	TRBV5-6	TRBD1	TGTGCCAGCAGCTCCTGGACAGGGGCACCAACAGATACGCAGTATTTT	CASSSWTGAPTDTQYF
-	TRBJ2-1	TRBV19	-	TGTGCCAGTAGTATAGGACAGAACAATGAGCAGTTCTTC	CASSIGQNNEQFF
-	TRBJ1-4	TRBV9	-	TGTGCCAGCAGCGTAGCTGGGGGGGGCCAGGAAAAACTGTTTTTT	CASSVAGGGQEKLFF
-	TRBJ2-5	TRBV6-1	-	TGTGCCAGCAGTGTGGGACTCCTGAGGGAGACCCAGTACTTC	CASSVGLLRETQYF
-	TRBJ1-1	TRBV5-1	-	TGCGCCAGCAGCTTGAGGACAGCTAACACTGAAGCTTTCTTT	CASSLRTANTEAFF
-	TRBJ2-7	TRBV6-5	-	TGTGCCAGCAGCTCACCTCACCGCTCCTACGAGCAGTACTTC	CASSSPHRSYEQYF
-	TRBJ2-2	TRBV5-1	TRBD1	TGCGCCAGCACCAGGACAGGGGGCACCGGGGAGCTGTTTTTT	CASTRTGGTGELFF
-	TRBJ2-3	TRBV6-5	-	TGTGCCAGCAGTTACTCGAGGGAAACAGATACGCAGTATTTT	CASSYSRETDTQYF
-	TRBJ1-5	TRBV7-8	TRBD1	TGTGCCAGCAGCTTATTACAGGGGGGACAGCCCCAGCATTTT	CASSLLQGGQPQHF
-	TRBJ2-2	TRBV4-3	TRBD1	TGCGCCAGCAGCCAAGATATAGGACAGGGTGGTACCGGGGAGCTGTTTTTT	CASSQDIGQGGTGELFF
-	TRBJ2-1	TRBV9	-	TGTGCCAGCAGCGTGGAGGAGGATGAGCAGTTCTTC	CASSVEEDEQFF
-	TRBJ2-5	TRBV18	-	TGTGCCAGCTCCGGGACGGCTCCCCGAGAGACCCAGTACTTC	CASSGTAPRETQYF
-	TRBJ1-5	TRBV18	TRBD1	TGTGCCAGCTCCTCGGGACAGGGAAATCAGCCCCAGCATTTT	CASSSGQGNQPQHF
-	TRBJ2-6	TRBV29-1	-	TGCAGCGTTGAAAGCTCCCCCACCTACTCTGGGGCCAACGTCCTGACTTTC	CSVESSPTYSGANVLTF
-	TRBJ2-1	TRBV5-5	-	TGTGCCAGCAGCTTGGAAAGACAGCGCTACAATGAGCAGTTCTTC	CASSLERQRYNEQFF
-	TRBJ2-3	TRBV4-2	-	TGTGCCAGCAGCCAAGATCGGCCGCTCGGGGAGCAGTATTTT	CASSQDRPLGEQYF
once	TRBJ1-4	TRBV7-2	-	TGTGCCAGCAGCTTATACCCCATTGCAACTAATGAAAAACTGTTTTTT	CASSLYPIATNEKLFF
-	TRBJ1-6	TRBV5-1	TRBD1	TGCGCCAGCAGCCCCAGGACAGGGAGCCGAAATTCACCCCTCCACTTT	CASSPRTGSRNSPLHF
-	TRBJ2-3	TRBV28	-	TGTGCCAGCAGTTTAAGGGGTCTAGCAGTCCCAGATACGCAGTATTTT	CASSLRGLAVPDTQYF
-	TRBJ1-2	TRBV5-1	-	TGCGCCAGCAGCCTGCTGGCCGGGGGGCGTCCGGGAGGCTACACCTTC	CASSLLAGGRPGGYTF
-	TRBJ2-3	TRBV11-3	-	TGTGCCAGCAGCTCCATCTACACAGATACGCAGTATTTT	CASSSIYTDTQYF
many	TRBJ1-5	TRBV4-3	TRBD1	TGCGCCAGCAGCCGGGGGTATCGACAGGGTCCCAATCAGCCCCAGCATTTT	CASSRGYRQGPNQPQHF
-	TRBJ2-5	TRBV7-3	-	TGTGCCAGCAGCTTAGGGGGGACCTCAGGGACCCAGTACTTC	CASSLGGTSGTQYF
-	TRBJ2-1	TRBV5-4	TRBD1	TGTGCCAGCAGCTTGGGACAGGGGGCGTCCCGCAATGAGCAGTTCTTC	CASSLGQGASRNEQFF
once	TRBJ2-3	TRBV6-5	TRBD2	TGTGCCACCACAGAAAGCGGGGGGACTACGCAGTATTTT	CATTESGGTTQYF